The entry that follows covers one T cell receptor beta chain sequence. The record originates from a study of regulatory T cells in long-lasting Graves disease. The V and J ends lost 3 bases and 1 base, in that order; junction bases with no gene match: 11. CDR3 size: 18 residues. Arm-PCR of CDR3 regions and iRepertoire HTBI primers were the basis on which TCR beta libraries were built. TCRdb independently ran MiXCR on the multiplex PCR reads; one entry per CDR3 protein. The repertoire holds around 240,000 distinct CDR3 sequences, with about 17% as singletons. Time point noted: newly diagnosed GD, antithyroid drugs for less than 3 months. PBMCs provided the RNA from which the TCR library was made. These same data were also listed under a study on T cells in Graves' hyperthyroidism and ophthalmopathy. That paper adds: HTBI primers were employed in a first-round RT-PCR of the TCR CDR3. Blood also showed most of the thyroid clonotypes that were expanded above 0.001.

This material consisted of peripheral blood mononuclear cells (PBMCs), taken at new diagnosis, from a patient treated with antithyroid drugs. This chain connects TRBV12-3 or TRBV12-4 to TRBJ2-2; 7 nucleotides match TRBD2. This receptor was taken from a woman in her 30s with Graves disease. CDR3 sequence reads: CASSFGVIGGGNTGELFF. The DNA of the CDR3 is TGTGCCAGCAGTTTTGGTGTAATTGGGGGGGGGAACACCGGGGAGCTGTTTTTT.